These T cell receptor beta chains were read from a single sample in a study of Graves' ophthalmopathy and Graves' hyperthyroidism. TCRdb used MiXCR to reprocess the multiplex PCR reads, holding one entry per CDR3 protein. The sample gives about 500,000 distinct CDR3 sequences, approximately 15% of which show up once; roughly 10% is in the top ten. Sequencing used blood. The origin of the receptors is a woman in her twenties or thirties with Graves' ophthalmopathy. Both conserved end residues are part of each CDR3.

>TRBV28
CASSPAQNTEAFF
>TRBV6-5
CASSYEGGNQPQHF
>TRBV28
CASSSWDRVPEAFF
>TRBV6-2/TRBV6-3
CASSYSTGSEQYF
>TRBV28
CASSGTGNTIYF
>TRBV27
CASSLGPGQGRTEAFF
>TRBV20-1
CSARGPAADNNQPQHF
>TRBV29-1
CSVEISGAETQYF
>TRBV11-1
CASSLLLGSPSGANVLTF
>TRBV9
CASSATSGTGTYEQYF
>TRBV6-1
CASRRLTGGADTQYF
>TRBV29-1
CSVEVWTSGRQETQCF
>TRBV13
CASSYSTISPLHF
>TRBV12-3/TRBV12-4
CASSLLQGRTGRGTEAFF
>TRBV19
CASSISTTGELFF
>TRBV12-3/TRBV12-4
CASNQRGANVLTF
>TRBV20-1
CSAIRQDPLDEQYF
>TRBV7-2
CASSSIRNNEQFF
>TRBV11-2
CASSPPGHYYDGEQYF